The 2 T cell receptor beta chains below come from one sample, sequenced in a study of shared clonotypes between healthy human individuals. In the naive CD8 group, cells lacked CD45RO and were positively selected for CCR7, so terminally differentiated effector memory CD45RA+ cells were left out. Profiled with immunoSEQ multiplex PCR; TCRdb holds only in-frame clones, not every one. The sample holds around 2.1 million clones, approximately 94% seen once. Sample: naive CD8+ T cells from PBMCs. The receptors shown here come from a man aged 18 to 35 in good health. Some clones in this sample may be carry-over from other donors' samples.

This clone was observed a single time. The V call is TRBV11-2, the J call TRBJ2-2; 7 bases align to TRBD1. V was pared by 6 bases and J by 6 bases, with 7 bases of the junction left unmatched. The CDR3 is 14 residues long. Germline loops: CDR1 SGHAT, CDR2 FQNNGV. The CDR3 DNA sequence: TGTGCCAGCAGTTACACAGGGGCGCCCGGGGAGCTGTTTTTT. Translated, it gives CASSYTGAPGELFF.

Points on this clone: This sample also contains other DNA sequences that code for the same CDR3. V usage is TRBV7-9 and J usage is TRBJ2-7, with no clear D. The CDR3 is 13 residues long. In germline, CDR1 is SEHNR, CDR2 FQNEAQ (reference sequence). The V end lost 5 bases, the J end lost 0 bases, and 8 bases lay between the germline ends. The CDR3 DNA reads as TGTGCCAGCAGCCCCCGAAGCTCCTACGAGCAGTACTTC. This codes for CASSPRSSYEQYF.